This T cell receptor beta chain was identified in a study of T-cell reconstitution after alpha-beta-depleted transplantation in children (dated by TCRdb to 2016 to 2017). About the study as a whole: T-cell immune reconstitution after TCRalphabeta/CD19-depleted allogeneic hematopoietic cell transplantation in children was quantitatively tracked in the study by means of TCR repertoire profiling. Points the paper makes about the study in general: About two months after transplant, the apparently early recovery of alphabetaT-cell counts reportedly depended on just several hundred clones that had expanded rapidly and came from non-depleted graft cells. The high TCRbeta diversity at day 60 in some patients was ascribed to recipient T cells and intrathymic progenitors that had survived conditioning. Over subsequent months, a decline in hyperexpanded clone frequencies was noted, and after one year, T-cell counts and TCRbeta diversity were mostly ascribed to newly produced T cells.

With regard to this clonotype: Its binding antigen is unknown. The input lacks base qualities; no much larger clone sits a single base away.

This specimen's treatment or condition label, interpreted: allogeneic hematopoietic cell transplantation with graft depleted of TCRalphabeta T cells and CD19 B cells. The transplant recipients were children given TCRalphabeta/CD19-depleted allogeneic hematopoietic cell grafts. Receptor amplification or capture employed PCR. The sample was run on an Illumina HiSeq 2500. TCR libraries were prepared with molecular barcoding, using unique molecular identifiers to normalize TCRbeta repertoire quantification. TCRdb cleaned the public reads at Q25 with fastp, built clones with MiXCR and kept in-frame beta chains. A single entry per CDR3 protein holds the most common genes and DNA from its merged rows. Across this sample there are around 580,000 distinct CDR3 sequences, with roughly a quarter seen only once. Clones ranked in the top ten supply 30% to 40% of the sample. Based on the germline V gene, the CDR1 and CDR2 sequences are SGHRS and YFSETQ. V loses 2 bases, J loses 5 bases, and the germline ends lie 15 bases apart. The CDR3 covers 15 residues, taking in both the cysteine and the phenylalanine. Of the read, only the CDR3 DNA is kept; its 45 bases are in frame from base 1.

Rearrangement joined TRBV5-1 to TRBJ2-3; confidence is insufficient to name the D gene. The starting material was PBMCs, obtained before TCRalphabeta/CD19-depleted stem cell transplant. The clonotype was recovered from a boy under three years old with Wiskott-Aldrich syndrome, due to receive a stem cell transplant. The bases read TGCGCCAGCAGCTTACGTGGCCTGATGGGAGATACGCAGTATTTT. This is translated as CASSLRGLMGDTQYF.